The 11 T cell receptor beta chains presented below share a single source sample, sequenced in a study of CD8 T cells in Susac syndrome. Random-hexamer reverse transcription was applied to about 0.45 to 1 ug RNA. TCRdb re-analysed the immunoSEQ multiplex PCR reads in MiXCR, keeping a single row per CDR3 protein. The profile shows 80,000 to 90,000 distinct CDR3 sequences, 80% to 95% of them singletons. The sequenced material came from CD8+ T cells from PBMCs. Receptors originate from a human donor in good health.

A remark on this clonotype: The junction departs from germline at one end; a sequencing error may be responsible. This chain connects TRBV9 to TRBJ1-1, with D perhaps matching TRBD1 (5 bases). Germline V lookup: CDR1 SGDLS, CDR2 YYNGEE. This CDR3 has 13 amino acids. CDR3 residues: CASSPTGVTEALF. CDR3 in DNA: TGTGCCAGCAGCCCTACGGGGGTCACTGAAGCTCTCTTT.

The chain uses TRBV27 and TRBJ2-7; tentatively, D is TRBD2 (5 bases). CDR3 length equals 12 residues. Germline V gene sequence: CDR1 MNHEY, CDR2 SMNVEV (reference sequence). V lost 4 bases to trimming and J lost 7 bases, with 11 bases between them. CDR3 loop: CASSSGTGEQYF. Written as DNA, the CDR3 is TGTGCCAGCAGTTCAGGAACGGGGGAGCAGTACTTC.

The chain joins TRBV27 to TRBJ1-2, with a weak D call TRBD1 (5 bases). The germline V gene has CDR1 MNHEY and CDR2 SMNVEV (reference sequence). The CDR3 is made up of 14 amino acids. With 2 bases removed from V and 6 bases from J, the gap between germline ends came to 13 bases. The CDR3 spells CASSLTAPGHGYTF. The CDR3, as DNA: TGTGCCAGCAGTTTAACAGCCCCAGGGCATGGCTACACCTTC.

The rearrangement uses TRBV29-1 and TRBJ2-3, with TRBD2 identical over 12 bases. This CDR3 region has 14 residues. CDR1 is SQVTM and CDR2 is ANQGSEA in the germline V gene. Losses at the gene ends were 7 bases for V and 2 bases for J; bases not matched to a gene: 4. As DNA, the CDR3 is TGCAGCGCACTAGCGGGGGGTACCACAGATACGCAGTATTTT. This codes for CSALAGGTTDTQYF.

This chain joins TRBV6-1 and TRBJ2-5, with 7 bases matching TRBD2. Germline trimming cut 2 bases from V and 1 base from J; bases unmatched to any gene: 7. CDR1 and CDR2 from the germline V gene are MNHNS and SASEGT. This CDR3 has 16 amino acids. CDR3: CASSEFAGDLQETQYF. The DNA for the CDR3 is TGTGCCAGCAGTGAATTTGCGGGGGACCTCCAAGAGACCCAGTACTTC.

The chain has TRBV9 and TRBJ2-7; weak D call: TRBD2 (5 bases). V was cut by 8 bases and J by 5 bases, with 8 bases left in between. The CDR3 length is 10 residues. Germline values: CDR1 SGDLS, CDR2 YYNGEE. CDR3: CARRGNEQYF. As DNA, the CDR3 is TGTGCCAGAAGAGGGAACGAGCAGTACTTC.

The chain recombines TRBV30 with TRBJ2-7; D is undetermined. In germline, CDR1 is GTSNPN, CDR2 SVGIG (reference sequence). This CDR3 is built from 13 residues. Trimming took 5 bases from V and 2 from J, leaving 13 bases between them. The CDR3 nucleotides are TGTGCCTGGGGGCGGCTGAGGACCTACGAGCAGTACTTC. As protein: CAWGRLRTYEQYF.

The chain carries TRBV27 and TRBJ2-5; D perhaps matches TRBD1 (7 bases). Germline V gene lookup returns CDR1 MNHEY and CDR2 SMNVEV (reference sequence). The CDR3 length is 13 residues. Trimming left V 11 bases short and J 7 bases short, with 20 bases between. CDR3 sequence reads: CASQGEATRTQYF. CDR3 nucleotide sequence: TGTGCCTCCCAGGGGGAGGCGACACGGACCCAGTACTTC.

The chain combines TRBV29-1 with TRBJ2-7, with D unclear. The CDR3 length is 15 residues. Trimming removed 0 bases at V and 2 bases at J, with 14 bases between. Per the germline V gene, CDR1 is SQVTM and CDR2 is ANQGSEA. The CDR3 sequence is CSVEDETVSAYEQYF. The CDR3 DNA follows: TGCAGCGTTGAAGATGAGACGGTATCAGCCTACGAGCAGTACTTC.

V is TRBV5-4 and J is TRBJ2-1; the match to TRBD1 covers 7 bases. Germline lookup yields CDR1 SGHNT and CDR2 YYREEE (reference sequence). This CDR3 is built from 15 residues. The trim removed 2 bases at V and 5 bases at J, leaving 7 bases unmatched. The CDR3 DNA sequence: TGTGCCAGCAGCTTCATAGGGGGCCGCAACAATGAGCAGTTCTTC. Translation: CASSFIGGRNNEQFF.

Written as DNA, the CDR3 is TGCGCCAGCAGTGACCAGGATAATTCACCCCTCCACTTT. Its protein is CASSDQDNSPLHF. The V gene is TRBV10-2, the J gene TRBJ1-6, with no clear D. Trimming pared 3 bases from V and 5 bases from J, leaving 5 bases between. The germline CDR1 and CDR2 sequences are WSHSY and SAAADI. The CDR3 spans 13 residues.